This entry is about one TCR beta chain. Its antigen is still unknown. Base-call qualities are not available, and no considerably larger clone is one nucleotide away. TCRbeta CDR3 regions were amplified from genomic DNA by means of the immunoSEQ Assay, a bias-controlled multiplex PCR. Regarding the original processing steps: Nucleated cell counts per sample were estimated from amplification of reference gene primers within the assay. Sequence reads were collapsed and filtered to measure the absolute abundance of every unique TCRbeta CDR3 rearrangement. For each sample, productive Simpson clonality was calculated as the square root of Simpson's diversity index over productive rearrangements. Here the immuneACCESS table is served through TCRdb, limited to in-frame sequences with V and J called. Missing clones are a known gap in these copies; in checked studies unresolved V genes cover under half, and the rest lacks a known reason. Clone size and the V and J calls come from that table; the DNA yielded D and trimming. Across this sample there are 40,000 to 45,000 clones, with approximately 73% seen only once. The ten top clones hold about 26% of the sample.

This entry comes from a study of blood T cell repertoires in COVID-19 (TCRdb year 2020). About the investigation overall: Samples covering the acute and convalescent phases of COVID-19 were provided by collaborators in the United States, Italy and Spain. The prospective study material was composed of cDNA or gDNA derived from T cells, B-cell-depleted T cells, or PBMCs. Subjects who had been exposed to COVID-19, were actively infected with it, or had recovered from it provided the deeply sampled blood TCRbeta repertoires that made up the dataset. The repertoires were released in a freely available public database intended as a resource for research on the immune response to SARS-CoV-2. The samples were drawn from the first 160 participants of the ongoing ImmuneRACE study and from 950 to 1,500 subjects provided by 6 global collaborators. A de-identified subject ID, COVID-19 status, age in years and sex were almost always included in the sample metadata. Where available, HLA class I and class II types were obtained from metadata supplied by the sample provider rather than from assay-based typing.

General study outcomes and caveats: The quantity of clinical and demographic metadata differed by source and by participant and was supplied without curation.

Cut back by 5 bases and 7 bases, the V and J ends lie 9 bases apart. From the cysteine up to the phenylalanine, the CDR3 has a length of 12 residues. Only the CDR3 region is kept as DNA, spanning 36 bases read in frame from base 1. In the germline V gene (reference sequence), CDR1 corresponds to MNHEY and CDR2 to SMNVEV. Whole blood was collected in K2EDTA tubes by collaborating institutions according to the institutions' own protocols. Collaborator samples were shipped for TCRbeta analysis as frozen whole blood, isolated PBMCs, or DNA extracted from either sample type. The sample consisted of peripheral blood. The receptor's source is a man older than 75 with acute or convalescent COVID-19. The chain is assembled from TRBV27 and TRBJ2-1; there is no confident call for the D gene. The nucleotide sequence reads TGTGCCAGCAGTCTGTTCGGGAATGAGCAGTTCTTC. Its product reads: CASSLFGNEQFF.